The 22 T cell receptor beta chains below all came from one sample that was sequenced in a study of Graves' ophthalmopathy and Graves' hyperthyroidism. Transcripts of RNA were the source for amplifying TCR beta CDR3 regions. A first-round RT-PCR used HTBI primers, followed by a second-round multiplex PCR. MiXCR, run by TCRdb on the multiplex PCR reads, gives a single entry per CDR3 protein. This table has hundreds of thousands of distinct CDR3 sequences, 20% to 25% appearing once. The sequenced sample was peripheral blood. These receptors were taken from a woman aged 50 to 65 with Graves' ophthalmopathy.

This clonotype was picked up many times. The chain couples TRBV18 to TRBJ1-6; 8 bases are shared with TRBD1. V lost 1 base, J lost 10 bases, and 3 bases stayed unmatched. In germline, CDR1 is KGHSH, CDR2 LQKENI. The CDR3 is 14 residues long. The CDR3 DNA sequence: TGTGCCAGCTCACCACAGACAGGGGAATCACCCCTCCACTTT. Protein: CASSPQTGESPLHF. Using reference TRBV18 and TRBJ1-6 for the parts outside the CDR3, the full variable domain is NAGVMQNPRHLVRRRGQEARLRCSPMKGHSHVYWYRQLPEEGLKFMVYLQKENIIDESGMPKERFSAEFPKEGPSILRIQQVVRGDSAAYFCASSPQTGESPLHFGNGTRLTVT.

This chain connects TRBV24-1 to TRBJ2-5; 8 positions match TRBD1. Germline CDR1 and CDR2: KGHDR and SFDVKD. V shed 4 bases and J 5 bases; nucleotides not matched to a gene: 5. The CDR3 has 14 residues. The CDR3 spells CATSDGTGAETQYF. The CDR3 DNA sequence: TGTGCCACCAGTGACGGGACAGGTGCGGAGACCCAGTACTTC.

There are many counts of this clonotype. The J gene is TRBJ2-5, the V gene TRBV29-1; TRBD2 matches at 8 bases. CDR3 length: 14 amino acids. V lost 0 bases to trimming and J lost 4 bases; unmatched junction nucleotides: 4. Germline-derived CDR1 and CDR2 are SQVTM and ANQGSEA. The CDR3 region is CSVEDRSGRETQYF. CDR3 DNA: TGCAGCGTTGAAGATAGAAGCGGGAGAGAGACCCAGTACTTC.

The chain links TRBV6-1 to TRBJ1-5; possibly TRBD1 for D (6 bases). V lost 7 bases, J lost 0 bases, and 10 bases lay in between. This CDR3 is built from 14 residues. Germline CDR1 MNHNS, CDR2 SASEGT. CDR3 sequence (DNA): TGTGCCAGCAAGGGGGACCATAGCAATCAGCCCCAGCATTTT. It specifies CASKGDHSNQPQHF.

This clonotype came up many times. The chain links TRBV6-2 or TRBV6-3 to TRBJ1-5, with D possibly being TRBD1 (5 bases). Germline values: CDR1 MNHEY, CDR2 SVGEGT. The V end was cut by 2 bases, the J end by 9 bases, with 5 bases between. The length of the CDR3 is 11 residues. DNA of the CDR3: TGTGCCAGCAGTTACGGGGGGCCCCAGCATTTT. Residues: CASSYGGPQHF.

About this clonotype: It may be a read error: a sequence one base away is much more abundant. The genes are TRBV3-1 and TRBJ1-2; no reliable D call. V was pared by 1 base and J by 4 bases, with 4 bases between. The CDR3 loop spans 12 amino acids. The germline CDR1 and CDR2 sequences are LGHDT and YNNKEL (reference sequence). The CDR3 here is CASSQVGYGYTF. CDR3 nucleotides: TGTGCCAGCAGCCAAGTGGGCTATGGCTACACCTTC. Full variable domain (remainder filled in from reference TRBV3-1 and TRBJ1-2): DTAVSQTPKYLVTQMGNDKSIKCEQNLGHDTMYWYKQDSKKFLKIMFSYNNKELIINETVPNRFSPKSPDKAHLNLHINSLELGDSAVYFCASSQVGYGYTFGSGTRLTVV.

In its sample, this clonotype was seen many times. The genes are TRBV7-6 and TRBJ2-7; no firm D call. The CDR3 is made up of 14 amino acids. Germline-derived CDR1 and CDR2 are SGHVS and FNYEAQ. Trimming removed 5 bases from V and 6 bases from J, with 17 bases in between. CDR3 bases: TGTGCCAGCAGCCCCTCCGAGGACCATTTCGAGCAGTACTTC. It is translated as CASSPSEDHFEQYF.

The chain joins TRBV6-5 to TRBJ2-5; tentatively, D is TRBD2 (6 bases). The CDR3 is 16 residues long. V was shortened by 2 bases and J by 5 bases, with 18 bases between the two germline ends. Germline V gene lookup returns CDR1 MNHEY and CDR2 SVGAGI. DNA for the CDR3: TGTGCCAGCAGTTACATCAGGACGGGTGGGAGGGAGACCCAGTACTTC. Translation gives CASSYIRTGGRETQYF.

This clonotype came up many times. J is TRBJ2-2 and V is TRBV28, with D possibly matching TRBD1 (5 bases). CDR3 length equals 17 residues. Trimming stripped 6 bases from V and 6 bases from J, with 23 bases between. Germline V gene data show CDR1 as MDHEN and CDR2 as SYDVKM. CDR3 DNA sequence: TGTGCCAGCAGAACGCTCGGGCAGGGTCGTTTTCCCGGGGAGCTGTTTTTT. This codes for CASRTLGQGRFPGELFF.

This clonotype was counted many times. The chain joins TRBV12-3 or TRBV12-4 to TRBJ2-2; either TRBD1 or TRBD2 may fit D (5 bases each). Trimming took off 4 bases at V and 7 bases at J, with 10 bases between the two ends. The length of the CDR3 is 13 residues. This CDR3 is CASSWGFGGELFF. CDR3 sequence (DNA): TGTGCCAGCAGTTGGGGGTTCGGCGGGGAGCTGTTTTTT.

Notes on this clonotype: At one end, the junction sequence differs from germline, possibly due to a read error. CDR3 sequence (DNA): TGTGCCAGCAGGATGGCACAGGCGAACACTGAAGCTTACTTT. Protein sequence: CASRMAQANTEAYF. This chain connects TRBV12-3 or TRBV12-4 to TRBJ1-1; the D gene is possibly TRBD1 (5 bases). The CDR3 runs 14 residues.

This clonotype has a count of ten or more. CDR3 coding DNA: TGTGCCAGCACCCACCGTAGAAGCGGAGCTTCCTACGAGCAGTACTTC. Its translation is CASTHRRSGASYEQYF. The chain recombines TRBV3-1 with TRBJ2-7, with D perhaps TRBD2 (5 bases). In germline, CDR1 is LGHDT, CDR2 YNNKEL (reference sequence). Between the trimmed V and J ends, which lost 7 bases and 1 base, there was a span of 20 bases. The CDR3 extends over 16 amino acids.

In this sample, this clonotype turned up many times. The V and J genes are TRBV28 and TRBJ2-7; D uncertain. This CDR3 is built from 14 residues. CDR1 MDHEN and CDR2 SYDVKM come from the germline V gene. Trimming cost V 5 bases and J 3 bases, with 14 bases left between them. CDR3: CASSPPDFFYEQYF. The CDR3 DNA sequence: TGTGCCAGCAGTCCCCCCGACTTTTTCTACGAGCAGTACTTC.

This clonotype has ten or more counts. The J gene is TRBJ2-2, the V gene TRBV5-1; D tentatively fits TRBD1 or TRBD2 (5 bases each). Germline-derived CDR1 and CDR2 are SGHRS and YFSETQ. The CDR3 sequence is 16 residues long. V was cut by 4 bases and J by 5 bases, with 18 bases left in between. This chain's CDR3 is CASSPRGRLQTGELFF. The DNA of the CDR3 is TGCGCCAGCAGCCCGAGGGGCCGGCTCCAGACCGGGGAGCTGTTTTTT.

This clonotype has ten or more counts. The gene calls are TRBV20-1 and TRBJ1-1; D is perhaps TRBD1 (5 bases). Germline lookup yields CDR1 DFQATT and CDR2 SNEGSKA (reference sequence). The CDR3 loop spans 15 amino acids. The V end lost 0 bases, the J end lost 5 bases, and 16 bases lay between the germline ends. CDR3 coding DNA: TGCAGTGCTAGAGACCGAGGGCAGGGACGAACTGAAGCTTTCTTT. As protein: CSARDRGQGRTEAFF.

At least ten counts were recorded for this clonotype. The rearrangement links TRBV2 to TRBJ2-5; D gene ambiguous. Germline V lookup: CDR1 SNHLY, CDR2 FYNNEI. The CDR3 is 16 residues long. With 7 bases removed from V and 2 bases from J, the gap between germline ends came to 20 bases. The CDR3 spells CASKFRTQQVQETQYF. CDR3 DNA sequence: TGTGCCAGCAAATTTCGGACCCAGCAAGTTCAAGAGACCCAGTACTTC.

This clonotype was found many times. The chain employs TRBV28 and TRBJ1-5; 8 positions agree with TRBD1. J gave up 9 bases and V 4 bases, and 2 bases lay outside the gene matches. Germline assignment: CDR1 MDHEN and CDR2 SYDVKM. The CDR3 spans 12 residues. The CDR3, as DNA: TGTGCCAGCAGTTCACAGGGGGTGCCCCAGCATTTT. Residues: CASSSQGVPQHF.

This chain uses TRBV20-1 with TRBJ2-7; 13 bases match TRBD2. Germline CDR1 and CDR2: DFQATT and SNEGSKA (reference sequence). J lost 5 bases, V lost 5 bases, and 6 bases had no gene match. The CDR3 has 14 residues. The CDR3 bases are TGCAGTGCTGGAGGACTAGCGGGAGCGGACGAGCAGTACTTC. Residues: CSAGGLAGADEQYF.

The table lists this clonotype with many counts. The V call is TRBV12-3 or TRBV12-4, the J call TRBJ1-5; 10 bases are shared with TRBD1. V lost 8 bases, J lost 6 bases, and 7 bases stayed unmatched. This CDR3 spans 14 amino acids. The chain's CDR3 is CASGETGGSQPQHF. In DNA, the CDR3 is TGTGCCAGCGGAGAGACAGGGGGCAGTCAGCCCCAGCATTTT.

In its sample, this clonotype was seen a few times. This may stem from a read error, because a much larger clone lies one nucleotide away. The CDR3 does not end in the conserved phenylalanine or tryptophan, so this is likely a read error. The chain uses TRBV7-8 and TRBJ1-5; TRBD1 aligns across 7 bases. From germline, CDR1 is SGHVS and CDR2 FQNEAQ. J gave up 4 bases and V 4 bases, and 4 bases lay outside the gene matches. The CDR3 loop spans 14 amino acids. The CDR3 DNA reads TGTGCCAGCAGCTCAGACAGGGCGAATCAGCCCCAGCATCTT. It translates to CASSSDRANQPQHL.

This clonotype was detected a few times. This chain joins TRBV9 and TRBJ2-7, with D tentatively TRBD1 (6 bases). Trimming took 3 bases from V and 2 from J, leaving 12 bases between them. The CDR3 consists of 14 residues. CDR1 SGDLS and CDR2 YYNGEE come from the germline V gene. CDR3 residues: CASSAQTGPYEQYF. The CDR3 DNA reads TGTGCCAGCAGCGCCCAGACAGGTCCCTACGAGCAGTACTTC.

This clonotype came up many times. The chain is built from TRBV7-8 and TRBJ1-6; no definite D call. The ends were cut back, 1 base at V and 8 bases at J, with 12 bases in the middle. This CDR3 contains 15 residues. CDR1 is SGHVS and CDR2 is FQNEAQ in the germline V gene. The CDR3 loop is CASSLGAGWDSPLHF. The CDR3 region has the DNA TGTGCCAGCAGCTTAGGGGCGGGGTGGGATTCACCCCTCCACTTT.